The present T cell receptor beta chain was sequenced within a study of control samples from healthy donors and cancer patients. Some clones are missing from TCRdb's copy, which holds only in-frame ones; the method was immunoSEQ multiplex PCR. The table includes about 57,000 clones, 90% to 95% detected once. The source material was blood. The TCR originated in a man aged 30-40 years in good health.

CDR3 sequence (DNA): TGTGCCAGCAGCTTGCCAGGACAGGGAGGGGAATATGGCTACACCTTC. It yields the protein CASSLPGQGGEYGYTF. This rearrangement joins TRBV5-4 to TRBJ1-2; 8 nucleotides line up with TRBD1. CDR3 size: 16 residues. J lost 5 bases, V lost 1 base, and 10 bases had no gene match. In germline, CDR1 is SGHNT, CDR2 YYREEE (reference sequence).